The 27 T cell receptor beta chains below all came from one sample that was sequenced in a study of shared clonotypes between healthy human individuals. Produced via immunoSEQ multiplex PCR; TCRdb's table is partial and in-frame only. In the table there are approximately 1.5 million clones, 95% to 99% of which are singletons. What was sequenced was naive CD4+ T cells sorted from blood. This sample's subset: CD45RA+ positively selected. These receptors were obtained from a man aged 25-45 years in good health.

In its sample, this clone was seen once. The J gene is TRBJ1-4, the V gene TRBV5-1, with 10 bases lining up with TRBD1. The CDR3 length is 15 residues. Germline assignment: CDR1 SGHRS and CDR2 YFSETQ. Losses at the gene ends were 9 bases for V and 0 bases for J; bases not matched to a gene: 5. DNA of the CDR3: TGCGCCACCTCGACAGGGGGCACAACTAATGAAAAACTGTTTTTT. Translation: CATSTGGTTNEKLFF.

The chain uses TRBV5-1 and TRBJ2-1; tentative D call: TRBD2 (6 bases). The CDR3 is made up of 17 amino acids. CDR1 SGHRS and CDR2 YFSETQ come from the germline V gene. The V gene lost 4 bases and the J gene lost 0 bases, with 17 bases spanning the gap. The CDR3 region is CASSPLIAETSYNEQFF. CDR3 bases: TGCGCCAGCAGCCCCTTGATAGCGGAGACCTCCTACAATGAGCAGTTCTTC.

V usage is TRBV2 and J usage is TRBJ2-5; D remains ambiguous. V was trimmed by 6 bases and J by 4 bases, leaving 12 bases between them. Germline V gene lookup returns CDR1 SNHLY and CDR2 FYNNEI. There are 13 residues in the CDR3. CDR3 sequence reads: CASSRRAPETQYF. The CDR3 DNA is TGTGCCAGCAGCCGAAGAGCCCCAGAGACCCAGTACTTC.

The chain employs TRBV7-9 and TRBJ2-3, with 11 bases matching TRBD1. The CDR3 sequence is 15 residues long. With 11 bases clipped from V and 4 bases from J, the junction kept 11 bases outside the gene matches. Germline CDR1 is SEHNR and CDR2 is FQNEAQ (reference sequence). CDR3 in amino acids: CAAGTKGQGADTQYF. The CDR3 DNA is TGTGCCGCCGGTACAAAGGGACAGGGGGCAGATACGCAGTATTTT.

V is TRBV2 and J is TRBJ2-2; 10 nucleotides match TRBD1. The CDR3 spans 15 residues. With 5 bases clipped from V and 4 bases from J, the junction kept 4 bases outside the gene matches. Per the germline V gene, CDR1 is SNHLY and CDR2 is FYNNEI. For the CDR3, the DNA is TGTGCCAGCAGTTCGGGACAGGGGAGCACCGGGGAGCTGTTTTTT. Amino acids: CASSSGQGSTGELFF.

This chain links TRBV28 with TRBJ1-5; 8 nucleotides line up with TRBD1. The CDR3 contains 15 residues. Losses at the gene ends were 2 bases for V and 8 bases for J; bases not matched to a gene: 8. CDR1 MDHEN and CDR2 SYDVKM come from the germline V gene. This CDR3 reads CASSLPDREVKPQHF. CDR3 sequence (DNA): TGTGCCAGCAGTTTACCGGACAGGGAGGTTAAGCCCCAGCATTTT.

V and J are TRBV5-1 and TRBJ2-5; no clear D gene. This CDR3 spans 12 amino acids. From germline, CDR1 is SGHRS and CDR2 YFSETQ. Between the trimmed V and J ends, which lost 2 bases and 5 bases, there was a span of 7 bases. The CDR3 DNA is TGCGCCAGCAGCTTCAACCGGGAGACCCAGTACTTC. It specifies CASSFNRETQYF.

This clone was recorded only once. The gene calls are TRBV29-1 and TRBJ2-7, with 8 positions matching TRBD1. V lost 3 bases, J lost 1 base, and 2 bases stayed unmatched. CDR1 is SQVTM, CDR2 ANQGSEA, per germline. The CDR3 totals 13 residues. In DNA form, the CDR3 reads TGCAGCGTTGACCAGGGGGCTTCCTACGAGCAGTACTTC. It translates to CSVDQGASYEQYF.

This sequence joins TRBV5-4 and TRBJ1-4; 7 bases match TRBD1. The V and J ends lost 2 bases and 4 bases, in that order; junction bases with no gene match: 5. The CDR3 runs to 15 residues. Germline loops: CDR1 SGHNT, CDR2 YYREEE (reference sequence). The CDR3 sequence is CASSLDRAYNEKLFF. DNA for the CDR3: TGTGCCAGCAGCTTAGACAGGGCCTATAATGAAAAACTGTTTTTT.

This clone was picked up one time. V usage is TRBV10-3 and J usage is TRBJ2-3; the D gene is possibly TRBD2 (6 bases). Trimming removed 8 bases from V and 2 bases from J, with 8 bases in between. The V gene's germline CDR1 is ENHRY and CDR2 SYGVKD. The CDR3 is 12 residues long. Here the CDR3 reads CAIRGYTDTQYF. CDR3 DNA: TGTGCCATCCGGGGGTACACAGATACGCAGTATTTT.

This chain joins TRBV18 and TRBJ2-3; no firm D call. This CDR3 is 15 amino acids long. V lost 3 bases to trimming and J lost 1 base, with 11 bases between them. The germline CDR1 and CDR2 sequences are KGHSH and LQKENI. The chain's CDR3 is CASSPLPVGTDTQYF. As DNA, the CDR3 is TGTGCCAGCTCACCTCTACCGGTCGGCACAGATACGCAGTATTTT.

This rearrangement joins TRBV10-1 to TRBJ1-5; 8 positions match TRBD1. Germline CDR1 WNHNN, CDR2 SYGVQD (reference sequence). This CDR3 is 15 amino acids long. V shed 5 bases and J 0 bases; nucleotides not matched to a gene: 3. CDR3 DNA sequence: TGCGCCAGCAGTCAAGACAGGGGTAGCAATCAGCCCCAGCATTTT. Translated, it gives CASSQDRGSNQPQHF.

A word on this clone: Other DNA sequences in the sample encode the same CDR3. This sequence joins TRBV2 and TRBJ2-3; no clear D gene. CDR3 size: 12 residues. V was pared by 2 bases and J by 1 base, with 1 base between. The germline V gene has CDR1 SNHLY and CDR2 FYNNEI. CDR3 DNA sequence: TGTGCCAGCAGTGAACGCACAGATACGCAGTATTTT. This codes for CASSERTDTQYF.

For the CDR3, the DNA is TGTGCCAGCAGCTGGGCCTGGGGGGGAGCTCCTTACGAGCAGTACTTC. Translating it yields CASSWAWGGAPYEQYF. The rearrangement uses TRBV7-8 and TRBJ2-7, with 7 bases that match TRBD2. CDR1 and CDR2 from the germline V gene are SGHVS and FQNEAQ. The CDR3 extends over 16 amino acids. The V gene end was trimmed by 4 bases and the J gene end by 4 bases; junction bases not matched to a gene: 13.

The V and J genes are TRBV5-1 and TRBJ2-1, with 7 bases that match TRBD2. Germline V gene data show CDR1 as SGHRS and CDR2 as YFSETQ. Trimming removed 4 bases from V and 5 bases from J; junction bases left unmatched: 15. The CDR3 covers 17 residues. The CDR3: CASSPLANTRGDNEQFF. Here the CDR3 DNA reads TGCGCCAGCAGCCCATTGGCCAACACTCGGGGGGACAATGAGCAGTTCTTC.

This clone was seen just once. The chain combines TRBV7-9 with TRBJ2-6; D not certain. This CDR3 spans 14 amino acids. Germline CDR1 and CDR2: SEHNR and FQNEAQ (reference sequence). V was shortened by 6 bases and J by 2 bases, with 8 bases between the two germline ends. The chain's CDR3 is CASRGRTGANVLTF. The CDR3 nucleotides read TGTGCCAGCAGAGGTCGTACTGGGGCCAACGTCCTGACTTTC.

This chain links TRBV7-9 with TRBJ2-7, with TRBD2 identical over 12 bases. The germline V gene has CDR1 SEHNR and CDR2 FQNEAQ (reference sequence). J lost 5 bases, V lost 3 bases, and 5 bases had no gene match. This CDR3 region has 15 residues. CDR3 amino acids: CASSFALAGGHEQYF. As DNA, the CDR3 is TGTGCCAGCAGCTTCGCACTAGCGGGAGGTCACGAGCAGTACTTC.

This chain uses TRBV5-4 with TRBJ2-7; D perhaps matches TRBD1 (5 bases). The ends were cut back, 2 bases at V and 2 bases at J, with 17 bases in the middle. Germline V gives CDR1 SGHNT, CDR2 YYREEE (reference sequence). The CDR3 spans 16 residues. The CDR3 reads CASSLGRDSRPYEQYF. CDR3 bases: TGTGCCAGCAGCTTAGGCAGAGACAGTCGACCCTACGAGCAGTACTTC.

The CDR3 sequence is CASSFGPRQGDNQPQHF. The CDR3 DNA reads as TGCGCCAGCAGCTTCGGCCCCCGGCAGGGGGACAATCAGCCCCAGCATTTT. The chain links TRBV5-1 to TRBJ1-5, with 7 bases lining up with TRBD1. The ends lost 2 bases at V and 3 bases at J; junction bases unmatched: 11. The CDR3 is 17 residues long. CDR1 and CDR2 (germline): SGHRS, YFSETQ. The full variable domain, with the rest looked up from reference TRBV5-1 and TRBJ1-5, is KAGVTQTPRYLIKTRGQQVTLSCSPISGHRSVSWYQQTPGQGLQFLFEYFSETQRNKGNFPGRFSGRQFSNSRSEMNVSTLELGDSALYLCASSFGPRQGDNQPQHFGDGTRLSIL.

The chain combines TRBV28 with TRBJ1-3; 9 bases fit TRBD1. The CDR3 has 15 amino acids. J was trimmed by 0 bases and V by 8 bases; bases with no gene match: 5. Germline V lookup: CDR1 MDHEN, CDR2 SYDVKM. The CDR3 DNA follows: TGTGCCAGCTCGACAGGGGGAGTCTCTGGAAACACCATATATTTT. It translates to CASSTGGVSGNTIYF.

The chain employs TRBV7-9 and TRBJ1-1; 8 nucleotides match TRBD1. The CDR3 runs to 16 residues. Unmatched junction bases numbered 10, after V lost 5 bases and J lost 2 bases. CDR1 and CDR2 (germline): SEHNR, FQNEAQ (reference sequence). CDR3 coding DNA: TGTGCCAGCAGCCCGCCCGGGACAGGAGGAAACACTGAAGCTTTCTTT. Translating it yields CASSPPGTGGNTEAFF.

The rearrangement links TRBV11-2 to TRBJ2-2; D is ambiguous. Germline CDR1 is SGHAT and CDR2 is FQNNGV. The CDR3 runs to 13 residues. V dropped 5 bases and J dropped 5 bases, with 9 bases sitting between them. CDR3 coding DNA: TGTGCCAGCAGCCCTAGTACAACCGGGGAGCTGTTTTTT. Protein sequence: CASSPSTTGELFF. Drawing the rest from reference TRBV11-2 and TRBJ2-2, the complete variable domain is EAGVAQSPRYKIIEKRQSVAFWCNPISGHATLYWYQQILGQGPKLLIQFQNNGVVDDSQLPKDRFSAERLKGVDSTLKIQPAKLEDSAVYLCASSPSTTGELFFGEGSRLTVL.

This chain joins TRBV27 and TRBJ2-2, with no clear D. Germline assignment: CDR1 MNHEY and CDR2 SMNVEV (reference sequence). The CDR3 totals 17 residues. Deletions cut 6 bases from V and 3 bases from J, with 20 bases between. CDR3 nucleotides: TGTGCCAGCAGCTTCGTTAATCAAATAGCATACACCGGGGAGCTGTTTTTT. Encoded protein: CASSFVNQIAYTGELFF.

The V call is TRBV7-2, the J call TRBJ2-1; D not certain. Germline lookup yields CDR1 SGHTA and CDR2 FQGNSA. The CDR3 contains 14 residues. Trimming pared 4 bases from V and 2 bases from J, leaving 9 bases between. The CDR3: CASSSGRAYNEQFF. The CDR3 nucleotides are TGTGCCAGCAGCTCCGGACGTGCCTACAATGAGCAGTTCTTC.

Worth noting for this clone: Additional DNA sequences in this sample encode the identical CDR3. This chain uses TRBV28 with TRBJ2-7; 14 nucleotides match TRBD2. CDR3 length: 15 residues. Germline V lookup: CDR1 MDHEN, CDR2 SYDVKM. The J segment lost 4 bases and the V segment lost 6 bases, leaving 5 bases of the junction unmatched. CDR3 in amino acids: CASSLGTSGSYEQYF. The CDR3, as DNA: TGTGCCAGCAGCCTAGGGACTAGCGGGAGTTACGAGCAGTACTTC.

This chain links TRBV15 with TRBJ2-7, with no clear D. The CDR3 consists of 13 residues. Trimming took off 3 bases at V and 3 bases at J, with 9 bases between the two ends. Per the germline V gene, CDR1 is LNHNV and CDR2 is YYDKDF (reference sequence). The CDR3 DNA is TGTGCCACCAGCAGTGCCCCTTTCTACGAGCAGTACTTC. Residues: CATSSAPFYEQYF.

The rearrangement links TRBV15 to TRBJ2-2; 7 bases match TRBD1. Losses at the gene ends were 0 bases for V and 3 bases for J; bases not matched to a gene: 7. CDR3 length equals 17 residues. Germline V CDR1 and CDR2: LNHNV, YYDKDF (reference sequence). For the CDR3, the DNA is TGTGCCACCAGCAGAGATAATAAGGGGGCGGACACCGGGGAGCTGTTTTTT. Its translation is CATSRDNKGADTGELFF.